This TCR beta chain stems from a study of shared clonotypes between healthy human individuals. For every subset, genomic DNA was evenly distributed across several immunoSEQ plates. Clones were sequenced by immunoSEQ multiplex PCR, and TCRdb holds only the in-frame ones, with some missing. Seen here are under 750,000 clones, about two thirds observed once, and the top ten hold about 1.7%. Study outcomes and limitations: The study found roughly 5% of naive CD4 clonotypes shared across a few donors. A limitation of the genetic and exposure-history diversity represented arose from few donors.

Concerning this clone: Its antigen is undetermined.

CDR1 SGHNT and CDR2 YENEEA come from the germline V gene. The CDR3 consists of 17 residues. J was trimmed by 1 base and V by 1 base; bases with no gene match: 6. What was sequenced was memory CD4+ T cells sorted from blood. This sample's subset: CD45RA-negative fraction. This sequence originates from a woman aged 25-40 years in good health. The J gene is TRBJ2-1, the V gene TRBV11-3; TRBD2 agrees at 8 bases. The CDR3 is CASSLGSTSGSYNEQFF. The CDR3 DNA follows: TGTGCCAGCAGCTTAGGATCCACTAGCGGATCCTACAATGAGCAGTTCTTC.